This T cell receptor (beta chain) was found in a study of T cells after yellow fever vaccination. The CDR3 is 17 residues long. Germline V lookup: CDR1 SGHRS, CDR2 YFSETQ. The J segment lost 0 bases and the V segment lost 0 bases, leaving 8 bases of the junction unmatched. TCRdb called the 5' RACE reads again in MiXCR, with one record for every CDR3 protein. The table has 310,000 or so distinct CDR3 sequences, roughly 3.5% seen once; the top ten hold roughly a quarter. This clonotype has at least ten counts. The sequencing used PBMCs, collected on the day of the yellow fever booster vaccination. The sequence was collected from a man aged 18 to 30 who received the YFV17D yellow fever vaccine. J is TRBJ1-1 and V is TRBV5-1; 7 nucleotides agree with TRBD1. This CDR3 reads CASSLERGQGMNTEAFF. The CDR3 region has the DNA TGCGCCAGCAGCTTGGAAAGGGGGCAGGGGATGAACACTGAAGCTTTCTTT.